This entry lists 21 T cell receptor beta chains sequenced from one sample in a study of blood T cell repertoires in COVID-19. Using immunoSEQ multiplex PCR, the repertoire was profiled, and TCRdb retains in-frame clones only, with some absent. Altogether 25,000 to 30,000 clones are present, roughly nine tenths being singletons, with the ten largest covering 9.9%. Sample: peripheral blood. All receptors derive from a human donor in a cohort sampled during active COVID-19.

This chain joins TRBV6-5 and TRBJ2-2; D might be TRBD1 (6 bases). Between the trimmed V and J ends, which lost 10 bases and 4 bases, there was a span of 13 bases. This CDR3 has 13 residues. Germline values: CDR1 MNHEY, CDR2 SVGAGI. The CDR3 loop is CATEQGGTGELFF. CDR3 sequence (DNA): TGTGCCACCGAACAGGGTGGCACCGGGGAGCTGTTTTTT.

The chain recombines TRBV2 with TRBJ1-4, with 9 bases identical to TRBD1. The junction had 0 bases not matched to a gene; V was cut back by 3 bases and J by 7 bases. Germline assignment: CDR1 SNHLY and CDR2 FYNNEI. The CDR3 sequence is 13 residues long. CDR3 amino acids: CASSEDRGEKLFF. DNA of the CDR3: TGTGCCAGCAGTGAGGACAGGGGTGAAAAACTGTTTTTT.

The genes are TRBV7-2 and TRBJ2-3, with a possible D match to TRBD2 (6 bases). Germline lookup yields CDR1 SGHTA and CDR2 FQGNSA. The CDR3 contains 17 residues. V dropped 4 bases and J dropped 0 bases, with 17 bases sitting between them. The CDR3 coding sequence is TGTGCCAGCAGCTCCAAAATTGGGGGGACTAGCACAGATACGCAGTATTTT. Protein: CASSSKIGGTSTDTQYF. The complete variable domain, with remaining parts taken from reference TRBV7-2 and TRBJ2-3, reads GAGVSQSPSNKVTEKGKDVELRCDPISGHTALYWYRQSLGQGLEFLIYFQGNSAPDKSGLPSDRFSAERTGGSVSTLTIQRTQQEDSAVYLCASSSKIGGTSTDTQYFGPGTRLTVL.

The genes are TRBV15 and TRBJ1-2; 7 bases are a match to TRBD1. After removal of 0 bases from V and 2 bases from J, the junction contained 6 bases not matched to a gene. This CDR3 is built from 16 residues. Germline V lookup: CDR1 LNHNV, CDR2 YYDKDF (reference sequence). The CDR3 here is CATSRDLGQLNYGYTF. DNA of the CDR3: TGTGCCACCAGCAGAGACCTGGGACAGCTAAACTATGGCTACACCTTC.

The chain has TRBV5-1 and TRBJ1-1; a possible D gene is TRBD1 (6 bases). Germline V gene sequence: CDR1 SGHRS, CDR2 YFSETQ. Trimming left V 1 base short and J 3 bases short, with 13 bases between. This CDR3 is built from 15 residues. DNA for the CDR3: TGCGCCAGCAGCTTGAGGGCAGGGGTTTACACTGAAGCTTTCTTT. It specifies CASSLRAGVYTEAFF.

The genes are TRBV27 and TRBJ1-3; no definite D call. The CDR3 is made up of 13 amino acids. The germline gives CDR1 MNHEY, CDR2 SMNVEV (reference sequence). Trimming pared 6 bases from V and 2 bases from J, leaving 8 bases between. The DNA for the CDR3 is TGTGCCAGCAGCCATGGCCCTGGAAACACCATATATTTT. Its protein is CASSHGPGNTIYF.

The genes are TRBV7-3 and TRBJ2-2, with TRBD1 as a possible D gene (6 bases). V dropped 1 base and J dropped 0 bases, with 6 bases sitting between them. The germline gives CDR1 SGHTA, CDR2 FQGTGA. This CDR3 region has 15 residues. CDR3 in amino acids: CASSLRGPNTGELFF. CDR3 in DNA: TGTGCCAGCAGCTTAAGGGGGCCGAACACCGGGGAGCTGTTTTTT.

The chain recombines TRBV6-1 with TRBJ2-7, with 9 nucleotides matching TRBD1. CDR1 and CDR2 (germline): MNHNS, SASEGT. CDR3 length equals 14 residues. Trimming took 3 bases from V and 4 from J; bases not matched to a gene: 4. CDR3 sequence reads: CASSEGQGIYEQYF. CDR3 DNA: TGTGCCAGCAGTGAGGGACAGGGCATATACGAGCAGTACTTC.

CDR3 nucleotide sequence: TGTGCCATCAGTGGGACAGGGGACACCGGGGAGCTGTTTTTT. Protein product: CAISGTGDTGELFF. This chain uses TRBV10-3 with TRBJ2-2, with 9 bases identical to TRBD1. The trim removed 4 bases at V and 3 bases at J, leaving 0 bases unmatched. The CDR3 has 14 residues. Per germline, CDR1 ENHRY and CDR2 SYGVKD.

The chain is built from TRBV4-1 and TRBJ2-5; D may be TRBD2 (5 bases). The V end was cut by 0 bases, the J end by 1 base, with 6 bases between. Germline CDR1 MGHRA, CDR2 YSYEKL. The CDR3 extends over 14 amino acids. DNA of the CDR3: TGCGCCAGCAGCCAAGAGAGGGCCCAAGAGACCCAGTACTTC. Its protein is CASSQERAQETQYF.

The chain combines TRBV13 with TRBJ2-7; possible D gene TRBD1, 5 bases. The CDR3 length is 14 residues. Germline V gene sequence: CDR1 PRHDT, CDR2 FYEKMQ (reference sequence). Trimming cost V 4 bases and J 2 bases, with 12 bases left between them. The CDR3 region is CASSSHEGAYEQYF. CDR3 DNA: TGTGCCAGCAGCTCCCACGAAGGGGCCTACGAGCAGTACTTC.

The J gene is TRBJ1-2, the V gene TRBV7-9; TRBD1 matches 7 bases. V shed 2 bases, J shed 1 base, and the junction held 4 bases outside the gene matches. CDR1 and CDR2 from the germline V gene are SEHNR and FQNEAQ (reference sequence). This CDR3 has 15 amino acids. The CDR3 DNA reads TGTGCCAGCAGCTTAACAGGGGCCCATAACTATGGCTACACCTTC. Translating it yields CASSLTGAHNYGYTF.

J is TRBJ2-7 and V is TRBV7-9; 13 nucleotides line up with TRBD2. Germline loops: CDR1 SEHNR, CDR2 FQNEAQ (reference sequence). This CDR3 has 16 residues. Trimming at V came to 1 base and at J to 7 bases, leaving 7 bases not matched to a gene. The CDR3: CASSLGRLAGGEEQYF. DNA for the CDR3: TGTGCCAGCAGCTTAGGGAGACTAGCGGGGGGTGAGGAGCAGTACTTC.

The V call is TRBV27, the J call TRBJ2-3; D is perhaps TRBD2 (5 bases). The CDR3 totals 15 residues. The ends were cut back, 2 bases at V and 1 base at J, with 10 bases in the middle. Germline assignment: CDR1 MNHEY and CDR2 SMNVEV (reference sequence). CDR3 sequence reads: CASSLKVGGTDTQYF. CDR3 in DNA: TGTGCCAGCAGTTTAAAGGTGGGAGGCACAGATACGCAGTATTTT.

This clone has a single count. This chain joins TRBV10-3 and TRBJ1-1; no reliable D call. V was pared by 4 bases and J by 0 bases, with 12 bases between. Germline V lookup: CDR1 ENHRY, CDR2 SYGVKD. The CDR3 extends over 15 amino acids. The CDR3 reads CAISGGVTVNTEAFF. CDR3 sequence (DNA): TGTGCCATCAGTGGCGGGGTAACAGTGAACACTGAAGCTTTCTTT.

J is TRBJ1-1 and V is TRBV2; D possibly corresponds to TRBD1 (5 bases). Looked up from germline, CDR1 is SNHLY and CDR2 is FYNNEI. This CDR3 comprises 13 residues. Trimming stripped 4 bases from V and 5 bases from J, with 11 bases between. This chain's CDR3 is CASSAGRGTEAFF. The CDR3 DNA reads TGTGCCAGCAGTGCGGGCCGGGGGACTGAAGCTTTCTTT.

The gene calls are TRBV18 and TRBJ1-2, with D uncertain. This CDR3 has 13 amino acids. Trimming shortened V by 3 bases and J by 6 bases, and 11 bases separated the two germline ends. Per germline, CDR1 KGHSH and CDR2 LQKENI. CDR3 amino acids: CASSPEEGNGYTF. CDR3 DNA: TGTGCCAGCTCACCCGAGGAGGGTAATGGCTACACCTTC.

The J gene is TRBJ1-1, the V gene TRBV12-3 or TRBV12-4, with D unclear. V lost 4 bases and J lost 1, with 7 bases in between. The CDR3 is 13 amino acids. The CDR3 protein is CASSSRGNTEAFF. DNA for the CDR3: TGTGCCAGCAGTTCCCGGGGGAACACTGAAGCTTTCTTT.

The rearrangement joins TRBV19 to TRBJ2-3; TRBD2 agrees at 9 bases. The V segment lost 6 bases and the J segment 3 bases; nucleotides outside the gene matches: 4. Germline assignment: CDR1 LNHDA and CDR2 SQIVND (reference sequence). The CDR3 runs to 14 residues. The chain's CDR3 is CASRISGGTDTQYF. Written as DNA, the CDR3 is TGTGCCAGTAGGATTAGCGGGGGAACAGATACGCAGTATTTT.

J is TRBJ1-1 and V is TRBV28; D may be TRBD1 (6 bases). The V gene lost 7 bases and the J gene lost 1 base, with 16 bases spanning the gap. The CDR3 length is 15 residues. Germline V gene data show CDR1 as MDHEN and CDR2 as SYDVKM. The CDR3, as DNA: TGTGCCAGCACCACCACGGGGGGGGCGAACACTGAAGCTTTCTTT. Protein product: CASTTTGGANTEAFF.

This rearrangement joins TRBV18 to TRBJ2-3; TRBD1 aligns across 12 bases. This CDR3 is built from 17 residues. Trimming at V came to 5 bases and at J to 4 bases, leaving 10 bases not matched to a gene. CDR1 and CDR2 (germline): KGHSH, LQKENI. The CDR3 protein is CASSMGQGAIWADTQYF. The DNA of the CDR3 is TGTGCCAGCTCAATGGGACAGGGGGCTATCTGGGCAGATACGCAGTATTTT.